This entry lists 10 T cell receptor beta chains sequenced from one sample in a study of regulatory T cells in long-lasting Graves disease (dated by TCRdb to the early 2020s). The library was prepared using multiplex PCR. Sequencing relied on an Illumina HiSeq 4000. CDR3 regions were amplified by Arm-PCR with iRepertoire HTBI primers to construct TCR beta libraries. The public reads were reanalyzed by TCRdb: fastp trimming at Q25, MiXCR alignment, in-frame beta chains only. Entries that share a CDR3 protein sequence are merged under the most common genes and DNA. The sample contains around 250,000 distinct CDR3 sequences, approximately 20% of them found a single time. Of the sample, approximately 20% falls within the top ten clones. What the time point label conveys for this sample: newly diagnosed GD, antithyroid drugs for less than 3 months. For both TCR sequencing and RNA sequencing, RNA was extracted from PBMCs in TRIzol.

The sequences come from peripheral blood mononuclear cells (PBMCs), collected at new diagnosis, from a patient treated with antithyroid drugs. These receptor sequences come from a female donor with Graves disease.

The chain joins TRBV7-2 to TRBJ2-2; TRBD1 matches 9 bases. The V and J ends lost 3 bases and 7 bases, in that order; junction bases with no gene match: 6. Germline loops: CDR1 SGHTA, CDR2 FQGNSA. The CDR3 contains 15 residues. CDR3 sequence (DNA): TGTGCCAGCAGCTTGGGACAGGGCTTCGGCGGGGAGCTGTTTTTT. Its translation is CASSLGQGFGGELFF.

As regards this clonotype: This clone may be a read error of a much larger clone one base away. The chain employs TRBV2 and TRBJ2-3, with D tentatively TRBD2 (5 bases). The CDR3 totals 17 residues. Looked up from germline, CDR1 is SNHLY and CDR2 is FYNNEI. This CDR3 reads CASSEALGGAEGDTQCF. DNA of the CDR3: TGTGCCAGCAGTGAAGCGCTTGGAGGTGCCGAGGGAGATACGCAGTGTTTT.

A word on this clonotype: This may come from a read error, since a much larger clone is one base off. This sequence joins TRBV25-1 and TRBJ2-1, with TRBD2 matching 11 bases. The trim removed 7 bases at V and 7 bases at J, leaving 9 bases unmatched. This CDR3 is built from 15 residues. Germline V gene lookup returns CDR1 MGHDK and CDR2 SYGVNS. The CDR3 DNA sequence: TGTGCCAGCAATTTAGCGGGAGGGAGAGGAAATGAGCAGTTCTTC. It translates to CASNLAGGRGNEQFF.

To note about this clonotype: A much larger clonotype is one base distant, so this may be a read error. The rearrangement links TRBV28 to TRBJ2-7, with D perhaps TRBD2 (7 bases). Germline-derived CDR1 and CDR2 are MDHEN and SYDVKM. V was trimmed by 6 bases and J by 7 bases, leaving 19 bases between them. CDR3 length: 14 residues. The CDR3 coding sequence is TGTGCCAGCAGCCGCCACAGGGAGGGAGAGGAGCAGTACTTC. Protein sequence: CASSRHREGEEQYF.

The sample holds many counts of this clonotype. The chain employs TRBV6-5 and TRBJ2-7; 7 nucleotides agree with TRBD1. V shed 1 base, J shed 5 bases, and the junction held 5 bases outside the gene matches. The CDR3 spans 14 residues. CDR1 and CDR2 (germline): MNHEY, SVGAGI. This CDR3 reads CASSYWTGSHEQYF. The CDR3 DNA sequence: TGTGCCAGCAGTTACTGGACAGGTAGCCACGAGCAGTACTTC.

Concerning this clonotype: Given a much more abundant clone one base away, this may be a read error. The gene calls are TRBV2 and TRBJ2-3; no definite D call. The CDR3 has 18 amino acids. Germline V gives CDR1 SNHLY, CDR2 FYNNEI. The CDR3 reads CASSDTRPFIGNTDTQCF. Here the CDR3 DNA reads TGTGCCAGCAGTGACACCCGGCCTTTTATAGGGAACACAGATACGCAGTGTTTT. Full variable domain (rest looked up from reference TRBV2 and TRBJ2-3): EPEVTQTPSHQVTQMGQEVILRCVPISNHLYFYWYRQILGQKVEFLVSFYNNEISEKSEIFDDQFSVERPDGSNFTLKIRSTKLEDSAMYFCASSDTRPFIGNTDTQCFGPGTRLTVL.

This clonotype was observed many times. The rearrangement links TRBV12-3 or TRBV12-4 to TRBJ1-2, with TRBD1 as a possible D gene (6 bases). The CDR3 totals 13 residues. V was cut by 6 bases and J by 7 bases, with 15 bases left in between. The CDR3 nucleotides read TGTGCCAGCAGGAACAGGGTAGGGAGTGGCTACACCTTC. Its translation is CASRNRVGSGYTF.

This clonotype was counted at least ten times. CDR3 loop: CASSPQNRADHGYTF. In DNA, the CDR3 is TGTGCCAGCAGTCCCCAGAACCGGGCCGATCATGGCTACACCTTC. The chain carries TRBV28 and TRBJ1-2; no definite D call. Per germline, CDR1 MDHEN and CDR2 SYDVKM. V lost 5 bases and J 6 bases, leaving 19 bases between the germline ends. The CDR3 loop spans 15 amino acids.

This clonotype came up many times. The gene calls are TRBV27 and TRBJ2-1; D gene ambiguous. CDR1 and CDR2 (germline): MNHEY, SMNVEV (reference sequence). V dropped 6 bases and J dropped 2 bases, with 5 bases sitting between them. The CDR3 loop spans 12 amino acids. The CDR3 here is CASRVAYNEQFF. CDR3 sequence (DNA): TGTGCCAGCAGAGTGGCCTACAATGAGCAGTTCTTC.

The gene calls are TRBV12-3 or TRBV12-4 and TRBJ2-5; D may be TRBD2 (6 bases). The CDR3 length is 13 residues. V dropped 10 bases and J dropped 2 bases, with 14 bases sitting between them. CDR3 region: CATAGGGQETQYF. Here the CDR3 DNA reads TGTGCCACCGCCGGTGGGGGGCAAGAGACCCAGTACTTC.